These T cell receptor beta chains were read from a single sample in a study of cytomegalovirus exposure and HLA in healthy donors. The assay was immunoSEQ multiplex PCR, and TCRdb's table has in-frame clones only and misses some. The sample holds fewer than 250,000 clones, around 75% seen once. The material sequenced was PBMCs. The source is a woman aged 45-65 years in good health and CMV-seronegative. The CDR3 runs from the conserved cysteine through the conserved F or W. The D gene is left open where the match is weak. The size entry is marked missing in some rows and otherwise reads once, few, many or a size class.

j_call v_call clone_size d_call cdr3_nt cdr3_aa
TRBJ1-6 TRBV5-1 NA TRBD1 TGCGCCAGCAGCTCAATACAGGGGGGCAATTCACCCCTCCACTTT CASSSIQGGNSPLHF
TRBJ2-6 TRBV11-2 NA NA TGTGCCAGCAGCTTCTTACATCCTGGGGCCAACGTCCTGACTTTC CASSFLHPGANVLTF
TRBJ1-3 TRBV12-5 NA NA TGTGCTAGTGGTTTCGGCAGGCCCAGCTCTGGAAACACCATATATTTT CASGFGRPSSGNTIYF
TRBJ2-5 TRBV7-8 NA TRBD2 TGTGCCAGCAGCTTAGCCCCTGTAGCGGGGGGACACGAGACCCAGTACTTC CASSLAPVAGGHETQYF
TRBJ1-5 TRBV6-4 few NA TGTGCCAGCAGTGAAACGGGGGGGAGCAATCAGCCCCAGCATTTT CASSETGGSNQPQHF
TRBJ2-7 TRBV18 NA NA TGTGCCAGCTCACCTAAGGGCGGGGTCGGCGAGCAGTACTTC CASSPKGGVGEQYF
TRBJ1-2 TRBV5-5 NA NA TGTGCCAGCAGCTTGGAGGACTCCCGGAACTATGGCTACACCTTC CASSLEDSRNYGYTF
TRBJ2-1 TRBV29-1 NA NA TGCAGCGTACGAGAAGGGGGTTACAATGAGCAGTTCTTC CSVREGGYNEQFF
TRBJ2-1 TRBV19 NA TRBD1 TGTGCCAGTAGTCCCCGGGACAGGGTCCCCGGTGGGCAGTTCTTC CASSPRDRVPGGQFF
TRBJ1-2 TRBV5-8 NA NA TGTGCCAGCAGCTTCGGGTTCGGTCGTGCTAACTATGGCTACACCTTC CASSFGFGRANYGYTF
TRBJ1-1 TRBV7-9 NA NA TGTGCCAGCAGTTTGGAGGGGACGAGGAACACTGAAGCTTTCTTT CASSLEGTRNTEAFF
TRBJ2-2 TRBV6-1 NA NA TGTGCCAGCAGTGAACAGGTGGCCGGGGAGCTGTTTTTT CASSEQVAGELFF
TRBJ1-2 TRBV6-5 NA NA TGTGCCAGCAGTTCGTCCCAGGGTTTTTATGGCTACACCTTC CASSSSQGFYGYTF
TRBJ2-4 TRBV11-1 NA NA TGTGCCAGCAGCTTGACCGGGACTCCGTACATTCAGTACTTC CASSLTGTPYIQYF
TRBJ1-1 TRBV5-5 NA NA TGTGCCAGCAGGGGAGGGGTCGGCATGAACACTGAAGCTTTCTTT CASRGGVGMNTEAFF
TRBJ2-5 TRBV28 once NA TGTGCCAGCGCGGGAGAGACCCAGTACTTC CASAGETQYF
TRBJ1-2 TRBV6-6 NA TRBD1 TGTGCCAGCAGTTTTTTACAGGGGACGGCGGATGGCTACACCTTC CASSFLQGTADGYTF
TRBJ1-2 TRBV9 NA TRBD1 TGTGCCAGCAGCGCTAAAGGGACAGCTAATTATGGCTACACCTTC CASSAKGTANYGYTF
TRBJ2-2 TRBV4-1 NA TRBD2 TGCGCCAGCCAGCGGGAGAAGAACACCGGGGAGCTGTTTTTT CASQREKNTGELFF
TRBJ1-1 TRBV9 few TRBD1 TGTGCCAGCAGCCCCCGGACAGGGGACGTTACTGAAGCTTTCTTT CASSPRTGDVTEAFF
TRBJ2-3 TRBV7-9 NA TRBD2 TGTGCCAGCAGCTACCCGGTCGGGAGGGCAGATACGCAGTATTTT CASSYPVGRADTQYF
TRBJ1-4 TRBV27 once NA TGTGCCAGCAGTTTCTCACTCCCCATACCAACTAATGAAAAACTGTTTTTT CASSFSLPIPTNEKLFF
TRBJ1-1 TRBV9 NA NA TGTGCCAGCAGCGTAGACGCCCGTTATGCGGCTGAAGCTTTCTTT CASSVDARYAAEAFF
TRBJ2-5 TRBV18 NA TRBD2 TGTGCCAGCTCACCCCAGGGAGGGGAGACCCAGTACTTC CASSPQGGETQYF
TRBJ2-1 TRBV5-1 few NA TGCGCCAGCAGCTTGGTGGGGCGGGATCTCTCCTACAATGAGCAGTTCTTC CASSLVGRDLSYNEQFF
TRBJ2-3 TRBV9 NA NA TGTGCCAGCAGCGTAGCAGGGTTCCGCACAGATACGCAGTATTTT CASSVAGFRTDTQYF
TRBJ2-7 TRBV9 NA TRBD1 TGTGCCAGCAGCGCGGGACAGGGTATCGAGCAGTACTTC CASSAGQGIEQYF
TRBJ2-1 TRBV18 NA TRBD2 TGTGCCAGCTCACCGGGTCTAGCGGGAGGCGATGAGCAGTTCTTC CASSPGLAGGDEQFF
TRBJ2-5 TRBV2 NA TRBD2 TGTGCCAGCAGTCCCCTATTGGGAGGGCTCAGCCAAGAGACCCAGTACTTC CASSPLLGGLSQETQYF
TRBJ2-1 TRBV4-3 NA NA TGCGCCAGCAGCCAAGATGGTAACAGGTACAATGAGCAGTTCTTC CASSQDGNRYNEQFF
TRBJ1-4 TRBV7-6 once NA TGTGCCAGCAGCCGTAGGGGGGGAACTAATGAAAAACTGTTTTTT CASSRRGGTNEKLFF
TRBJ2-7 TRBV7-9 NA TRBD1 TGTGCCAGCAGCTCCCGGGACAGGGTCGAGCAGTACTTC CASSSRDRVEQYF
TRBJ2-3 TRBV11-1 NA NA TGTGCCAGCAGCTTGACAGGGAGGACAGATACGCAGTATTTT CASSLTGRTDTQYF
TRBJ2-2 TRBV18 NA TRBD1 TGTGCCAGCTCACCAGTGAGGACAGGGACCACCGGGGAGCTGTTTTTT CASSPVRTGTTGELFF
TRBJ2-7 TRBV28 NA NA TGTGCCAGCAGTTTCAGTTTGGCCTACGAGCAGTACTTC CASSFSLAYEQYF
TRBJ2-7 TRBV29-1 NA TRBD1 TGCAGCGCCCAGACAGGGTGGGAGCAGTACTTC CSAQTGWEQYF
TRBJ1-1 TRBV7-2 NA TRBD1 TGTGCCAGCAGTCCATATCCCAGACAGGGCACTGAAGCTTTCTTT CASSPYPRQGTEAFF
TRBJ2-5 TRBV27 NA TRBD2 TGTGCCAGCAGTTCCTGGACTAGCGGTCGGGGAAAGACCCAGTACTTC CASSSWTSGRGKTQYF
TRBJ2-5 TRBV5-4 NA NA TGTGCCAGCAGCTTGGGCCTAGGCGGCGAGACCCAGTACTTC CASSLGLGGETQYF
TRBJ1-3 TRBV5-1 NA NA TGCGCCAGCAGCCCGACCGGGAACCTTAACCCCCGCTCTGGAAACACCATATATTTT CASSPTGNLNPRSGNTIYF
TRBJ2-2 TRBV15 NA NA TGTGCCACCAGCAGCCTGAGAGTAGGGGAGCTGTTTTTT CATSSLRVGELFF
TRBJ1-3 TRBV9 NA TRBD1 TGTGCCAGCAGCTATTGGGACAGTTCAGACTTCTCTGGAAACACCATATATTTT CASSYWDSSDFSGNTIYF